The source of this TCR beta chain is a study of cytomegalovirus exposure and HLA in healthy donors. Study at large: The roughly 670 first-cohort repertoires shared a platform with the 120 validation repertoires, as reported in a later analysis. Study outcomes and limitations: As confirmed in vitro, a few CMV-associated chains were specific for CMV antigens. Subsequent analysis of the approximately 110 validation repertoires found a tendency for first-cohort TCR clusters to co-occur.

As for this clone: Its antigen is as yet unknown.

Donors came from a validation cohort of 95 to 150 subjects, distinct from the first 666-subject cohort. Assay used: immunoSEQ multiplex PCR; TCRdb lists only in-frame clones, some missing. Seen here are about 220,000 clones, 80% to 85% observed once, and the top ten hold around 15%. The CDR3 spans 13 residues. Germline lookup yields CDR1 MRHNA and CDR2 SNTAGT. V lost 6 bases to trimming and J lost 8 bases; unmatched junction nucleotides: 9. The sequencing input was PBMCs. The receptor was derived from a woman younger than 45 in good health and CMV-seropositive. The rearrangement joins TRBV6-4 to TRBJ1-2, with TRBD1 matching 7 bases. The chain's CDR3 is CASRGQFSEGYTF. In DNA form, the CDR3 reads TGTGCCAGCAGGGGACAGTTCTCGGAGGGCTACACCTTC.